The 27 T cell receptor beta chains below come from one sample, sequenced in a study of blood T cell repertoires in COVID-19. Produced via immunoSEQ multiplex PCR; TCRdb's table is partial and in-frame only. The sample consists of about 200,000 clones, roughly 90% of them appearing once. Sequencing used PBMCs or T cells enriched from blood (not recorded which). These receptors were taken from a young woman who had recovered from COVID-19.

This chain links TRBV18 with TRBJ1-4; D uncertain. The CDR3 is 14 residues long. The V gene's germline CDR1 is KGHSH and CDR2 LQKENI. Deletions cut 2 bases from V and 14 bases from J, with 18 bases between. The CDR3: CASSPNFIERSLFF. The CDR3 region has the DNA TGTGCCAGCTCACCAAACTTTATCGAACGGTCTCTGTTTTTT. Supplemented by reference TRBV18 and TRBJ1-4, the full variable domain reads NAGVMQNPRHLVRRRGQEARLRCSPMKGHSHVYWYRQLPEEGLKFMVYLQKENIIDESGMPKERFSAEFPKEGPSILRIQQVVRGDSAAYFCASSPNFIERSLFFGSGTQLSVL.

The genes are TRBV5-4 and TRBJ2-7; TRBD2 matches 11 bases. CDR1 SGHNT and CDR2 YYREEE come from the germline V gene (reference sequence). The J segment lost 5 bases and the V segment lost 4 bases, leaving 8 bases of the junction unmatched. The CDR3 length is 15 residues. CDR3 nucleotides: TGTGCCAGCAGCCCCGGGACTAGCGGACTAAACGAGCAGTACTTC. Encoded protein: CASSPGTSGLNEQYF.

V is TRBV12-3 or TRBV12-4 and J is TRBJ1-5; D gene unclear. The CDR3 runs to 12 residues. With 6 bases removed from V and 1 base from J, the gap between germline ends came to 4 bases. This CDR3 reads CASRRSNQPQHF. CDR3 coding DNA: TGTGCCAGCAGGCGAAGCAATCAGCCCCAGCATTTT.

The chain recombines TRBV10-3 with TRBJ2-1; D possibly corresponds to TRBD1 (6 bases). The V end was cut by 3 bases, the J end by 5 bases, with 11 bases between. The CDR3 loop spans 14 amino acids. Germline V gene sequence: CDR1 ENHRY, CDR2 SYGVKD. The CDR3 bases are TGTGCCATCAGTGACGACAGGAGCAACAATGAGCAGTTCTTC. Translation gives CAISDDRSNNEQFF.

The chain links TRBV27 to TRBJ2-7; 11 bases agree with TRBD2. V shed 9 bases and J 4 bases; nucleotides not matched to a gene: 11. The CDR3 length is 15 residues. Per the germline V gene, CDR1 is MNHEY and CDR2 is SMNVEV (reference sequence). CDR3 coding DNA: TGTGCCAGTTACGGGCTAGCGGGGGGTTCTTACGAGCAGTACTTC. Residues: CASYGLAGGSYEQYF.

This rearrangement joins TRBV5-5 to TRBJ2-7; maybe TRBD1 (5 bases). The CDR3 is 13 residues long. CDR1 and CDR2 (germline): SGHKS, YYEKEE (reference sequence). With 0 bases removed from V and 3 bases from J, the gap between germline ends came to 7 bases. The CDR3 region has the DNA TGTGCCAGCAGCTTGGACAGGAACTACGAGCAGTACTTC. Residues: CASSLDRNYEQYF.

The J gene is TRBJ2-2, the V gene TRBV28; 8 nucleotides line up with TRBD2. The CDR3 has 17 amino acids. V shed 6 bases and J 6 bases; nucleotides not matched to a gene: 15. CDR1 is MDHEN and CDR2 is SYDVKM in the germline V gene. As DNA, the CDR3 is TGTGCCAGCAGACGAACTCCGGGACTAGGAGGGGCCGGGGAGCTGTTTTTT. It codes for CASRRTPGLGGAGELFF.

V and J are TRBV5-4 and TRBJ2-5; 12 bases fit TRBD1. Germline CDR1 SGHNT, CDR2 YYREEE (reference sequence). There are 15 residues in the CDR3. Trimming took 4 bases from V and 7 from J; bases not matched to a gene: 8. CDR3: CASSPGTGGRGTQYF. The CDR3 DNA follows: TGTGCCAGCAGCCCTGGGACAGGGGGCAGGGGGACCCAGTACTTC.

V gene TRBV5-1 combines with J gene TRBJ1-5; 10 positions agree with TRBD1. Germline V gene data show CDR1 as SGHRS and CDR2 as YFSETQ. After removal of 3 bases from V and 2 bases from J, the junction contained 20 bases not matched to a gene. The CDR3 runs to 21 residues. As DNA, the CDR3 is TGCGCCAGCAGCTCGTCGCGGAGAGACAGGGGGCGCGATGCTGGCAATCAGCCCCAGCATTTT. Translating gives CASSSSRRDRGRDAGNQPQHF.

The gene calls are TRBV9 and TRBJ2-3; 9 nucleotides line up with TRBD2. With 3 bases clipped from V and 1 base from J, the junction kept 9 bases outside the gene matches. This CDR3 is 17 amino acids long. Germline V gene sequence: CDR1 SGDLS, CDR2 YYNGEE. The CDR3 here is CASSGYARGGGTDTQYF. CDR3 DNA: TGTGCCAGCAGCGGATACGCCCGCGGGGGGGGCACAGATACGCAGTATTTT.

The chain uses TRBV7-6 and TRBJ2-3, with 8 bases matching TRBD1. Trimming removed 2 bases from V and 2 bases from J; junction bases left unmatched: 6. CDR1 and CDR2 (germline): SGHVS, FNYEAQ. The length of the CDR3 is 16 residues. CDR3 DNA: TGTGCCAGCAGCTTAAGGCAGGGGGCGGTCACAGATACGCAGTATTTT. It codes for CASSLRQGAVTDTQYF.

V is TRBV10-2 and J is TRBJ1-6; D is undetermined. V lost 10 bases and J lost 10, with 14 bases in between. The CDR3 is 12 amino acids. The germline V gene encodes CDR1 WSHSY and CDR2 SAAADI. CDR3 DNA: TGCGCCACACCCACAGCAATCTCACCCCTCCACTTT. Protein product: CATPTAISPLHF.

This sequence joins TRBV2 and TRBJ2-3; 7 positions match TRBD1. V trimming: 6 bases; J trimming: 8 bases; junction bases outside the gene matches: 14. Germline CDR1 and CDR2: SNHLY and FYNNEI. The CDR3 has 15 amino acids. In DNA form, the CDR3 reads TGTGCCAGCAGAAAAGTGCGGCAGGGGGAAGCTACGCAGTATTTT. Encoded protein: CASRKVRQGEATQYF.

The rearrangement links TRBV6-5 to TRBJ1-6; tentative D call: TRBD1 (6 bases). The V and J ends lost 7 bases and 8 bases respectively, with 18 bases between them. Germline V lookup: CDR1 MNHEY, CDR2 SVGAGI. The CDR3 is 15 residues long. CDR3 DNA: TGTGCCAGCACAAGGGGGGGCCAAGGAGATTCACCCCTCCACTTT. It specifies CASTRGGQGDSPLHF.

The J gene is TRBJ2-6, the V gene TRBV28; 9 nucleotides line up with TRBD1. Germline CDR1 reads MDHEN; CDR2 reads SYDVKM. V lost 7 bases and J lost 0; bases outside the gene matches: 16. The CDR3 extends over 20 amino acids. The chain's CDR3 is CASTPLEVDRGSSGANVLTF. CDR3 nucleotides: TGTGCCAGCACCCCCTTGGAGGTTGACAGGGGGAGCTCTGGGGCCAACGTCCTGACTTTC.

The V gene is TRBV3-1 (or the pseudogene TRBV3-2), the J gene TRBJ2-4, with D possibly matching TRBD2 (6 bases). Germline CDR1 and CDR2: LGHDT and YNNKEL (reference sequence). V lost 1 base to trimming and J lost 6 bases, with 13 bases between them. This CDR3 has 15 amino acids. CDR3 in DNA: TGTGCCAGCAGCCAAGTACTGGGGGGAAGAAACATTCAGTACTTC. Residues: CASSQVLGGRNIQYF.

The V gene is TRBV29-1, the J gene TRBJ1-2; 9 bases line up with TRBD1. Germline CDR1 SQVTM, CDR2 ANQGSEA. Trimming cost V 7 bases and J 4 bases; bases outside gene matches: 7. This CDR3 region has 13 residues. CDR3 DNA sequence: TGCAGCGCCGTGGACAGGGGCTTCTATGGCTACACCTTC. Translating gives CSAVDRGFYGYTF.

This chain uses TRBV19 with TRBJ1-1; 8 bases agree with TRBD1. This CDR3 region has 14 residues. CDR1 LNHDA and CDR2 SQIVND come from the germline V gene (reference sequence). V trimming: 6 bases; J trimming: 1 base; junction bases outside the gene matches: 4. CDR3 sequence: CASSPGGRNTEAFF. The DNA of the CDR3 is TGTGCCAGTAGCCCAGGGGGCCGGAACACTGAAGCTTTCTTT.

This clone came up a few times. The chain uses TRBV27 and TRBJ1-2; 9 positions agree with TRBD1. From germline, CDR1 is MNHEY and CDR2 SMNVEV (reference sequence). V trimming: 3 bases; J trimming: 1 base; junction bases outside the gene matches: 9. CDR3 size: 17 residues. In nucleotides, the CDR3 is TGTGCCAGCAGTTTTTCCGGGACAGGGATCATTAACTATGGCTACACCTTC. Protein product: CASSFSGTGIINYGYTF.

This chain connects TRBV30 to TRBJ1-3, with 7 nucleotides matching TRBD1. The germline V gene has CDR1 GTSNPN and CDR2 SVGIG (reference sequence). The length of the CDR3 is 14 residues. Trimming cost V 5 bases and J 0 bases; bases outside gene matches: 4. The CDR3 region is CAWARDSSGNTIYF. CDR3 sequence (DNA): TGTGCCTGGGCCCGGGACAGCTCTGGAAACACCATATATTTT.

This chain links TRBV5-4 with TRBJ1-6; 11 nucleotides align to TRBD1. Germline V CDR1 and CDR2: SGHNT, YYREEE (reference sequence). Trimming at V came to 6 bases and at J to 6 bases, leaving 8 bases not matched to a gene. This CDR3 contains 16 residues. Written as DNA, the CDR3 is TGTGCCAGCACTCGATTGGGACAGGGGGGTAATTCACCCCTCCACTTT. Translated, it gives CASTRLGQGGNSPLHF.

The chain carries TRBV19 and TRBJ1-6; no clear D. Per the germline V gene, CDR1 is LNHDA and CDR2 is SQIVND (reference sequence). The CDR3 extends over 11 amino acids. Trimming removed 8 bases at V and 17 bases at J, with 16 bases between. CDR3 amino acids: CASQVGGVFHF. Written as DNA, the CDR3 is TGTGCCAGTCAAGTCGGCGGCGTGTTCCACTTT.

The rearrangement links TRBV4-2 to TRBJ1-5; the D is unclear. The CDR3 covers 16 residues. Deletions cut 4 bases from V and 5 bases from J, with 18 bases between. CDR1 LGHNA and CDR2 YNFKEQ come from the germline V gene. CDR3 DNA: TGTGCCAGCAGCCCCCAAGGGCGGGCAGAAGATCAGCCCCAGCATTTT. Translation: CASSPQGRAEDQPQHF.

The chain employs TRBV19 and TRBJ2-7; TRBD1 might be the D (6 bases). The CDR3 has 14 residues. Germline V CDR1 and CDR2: LNHDA, SQIVND (reference sequence). V was trimmed by 3 bases and J by 4 bases, leaving 13 bases between them. The CDR3 here is CASSIGQGLYEQYF. Here the CDR3 DNA reads TGTGCCAGTAGTATTGGTCAGGGGCTTTACGAGCAGTACTTC.

The CDR3 nucleotides read TGTGCCAGCAGCGTAGGACAGGGAGGTGAAGCTTTCTTT. Translating gives CASSVGQGGEAFF. The chain has TRBV9 and TRBJ1-1, with 7 bases aligning to TRBD1. Germline CDR1 SGDLS, CDR2 YYNGEE. CDR3 length: 13 residues. The V and J ends lost 0 bases and 7 bases, in that order; junction bases with no gene match: 3.

This chain connects TRBV28 to TRBJ2-7; 8 nucleotides align to TRBD2. J lost 4 bases, V lost 5 bases, and 10 bases had no gene match. The CDR3 length is 15 residues. Germline V gives CDR1 MDHEN, CDR2 SYDVKM. CDR3 DNA sequence: TGTGCCAGCAGTCCCCCAGCGGGGGCTAAATACGAGCAGTACTTC. Its protein product is CASSPPAGAKYEQYF.

The V gene is TRBV7-9, the J gene TRBJ2-3; TRBD2 is a possible D gene (6 bases). CDR1 is SEHNR, CDR2 FQNEAQ, per germline (reference sequence). V was trimmed by 1 base and J by 3 bases, leaving 11 bases between them. The CDR3 has 15 amino acids. The CDR3 bases are TGTGCCAGCAGCTTAGGGGGGGTTGTTACAGATACGCAGTATTTT. Its translation is CASSLGGVVTDTQYF.